Listed below are T cell receptor beta chains from one sample, sequenced in a study of T cell repertoires in cytomegalovirus infection. TCRdb redid the calling of the reads with MiXCR, one entry per CDR3 protein. This repertoire shows 680,000 or so distinct CDR3 sequences, roughly 36% found once; its top ten account for about 2.8%. Material for sequencing was PBMCs. The receptors shown here come from a human donor in good health (CMV status not recorded). Some clones in this sample may be carry-over from other donors' samples. The CDR3 runs from the conserved cysteine through the conserved F or W. Fields, in order: CDR3 protein, CDR3 DNA, clone size, D gene, V gene, J gene. A D gene is named only where the DNA matches it firmly. Where a row states a size, it is once, few, many or the class of an expanded clone; other rows omit it.

CDR3: CASSRGEANTEAFF
DNA: TGCGCCAGCAGTCGGGGGGAGGCCAACACTGAAGCTTTCTTT
size: .
D: .
V: TRBV10-2
J: TRBJ1-1

CDR3: CASKREWDTEAFF
DNA: TGCGCCAGCAAAAGAGAGTGGGACACTGAAGCTTTCTTT
size: .
D: .
V: TRBV5-1
J: TRBJ1-1

CDR3: CASSPPVRGGGNEQYF
DNA: TGTGCCAGCTCACCACCAGTGCGGGGGGGCGGCAACGAGCAGTACTTC
size: .
D: TRBD2
V: TRBV18
J: TRBJ2-7

CDR3: CASSYFTPSSYNEQFF
DNA: TGTGCCAGCAGTTACTTTACCCCTAGCTCCTACAATGAGCAGTTCTTC
size: .
D: .
V: TRBV6-2/TRBV6-3
J: TRBJ2-1

CDR3: CASSSLTDRVGTEAFF
DNA: TGTGCCAGCAGCTCATTGACGGACAGAGTGGGTACTGAAGCTTTCTTT
size: .
D: .
V: TRBV5-3
J: TRBJ1-1

CDR3: CASSLDRGLNGYTF
DNA: TGTGCCAGCAGCTTGGACAGGGGGCTTAATGGCTACACCTTC
size: .
D: TRBD1
V: TRBV7-3
J: TRBJ1-2

CDR3: CSVGLGPMNTEAFF
DNA: TGCAGCGTTGGCTTAGGACCTATGAACACTGAAGCTTTCTTT
size: .
D: .
V: TRBV29-1
J: TRBJ1-1

CDR3: CASSTSEDRVSWGNQPQHF
DNA: TGTGCCAGTAGTACCTCCGAGGACAGGGTATCGTGGGGCAATCAGCCCCAGCATTTT
size: .
D: TRBD1
V: TRBV19
J: TRBJ1-5

CDR3: CASSLYSSREAFF
DNA: TGTGCCAGCAGTTTATACAGTTCAAGGGAAGCTTTCTTT
size: few
D: .
V: TRBV12-3/TRBV12-4
J: TRBJ1-1

CDR3: CASSAGLAFGVGETQYF
DNA: TGTGCCAGCAGCGCGGGACTAGCGTTCGGAGTGGGAGAGACCCAGTACTTC
size: .
D: TRBD2
V: TRBV7-2
J: TRBJ2-5

CDR3: CASGRPGQNTGELFF
DNA: TGTGCCAGCGGACGACCGGGACAGAACACCGGGGAGCTGTTTTTT
size: once
D: .
V: TRBV28
J: TRBJ2-2

CDR3: CSVGLAGVQYF
DNA: TGCAGCGTTGGCCTAGCGGGAGTGCAGTACTTC
size: .
D: TRBD2
V: TRBV29-1
J: TRBJ2-7

CDR3: CASSLKQGFAHEQYF
DNA: TGTGCCAGCAGCTTAAAACAGGGTTTCGCCCACGAGCAGTACTTC
size: few
D: .
V: TRBV7-9
J: TRBJ2-7

CDR3: CASSYLNIQYF
DNA: TGTGCCAGCAGTTACCTGAACATTCAGTACTTC
size: .
D: .
V: TRBV6-5
J: TRBJ2-4

CDR3: CASSLYLADHTDTQYF
DNA: TGTGCCAGCAGCTTATATCTAGCGGACCACACAGATACGCAGTATTTT
size: .
D: TRBD2
V: TRBV7-8
J: TRBJ2-3

CDR3: CASSLSIPAAMISSYEQYF
DNA: TGTGCCAGCAGCTTATCAATTCCAGCAGCGATGATTTCTTCCTACGAGCAGTACTTC
size: .
D: .
V: TRBV11-1
J: TRBJ2-7

CDR3: CASSVEQREEAF
DNA: TGTGCCAGCAGTGTAGAGCAGCGGGAGGAGGCTTTC
size: .
D: TRBD2
V: TRBV2
J: TRBJ2-7

CDR3: CASSVSTLDYGYTF
DNA: TGTGCCAGCAGTGTTTCGACACTCGACTATGGCTACACCTTC
size: few
D: .
V: TRBV2
J: TRBJ1-2

CDR3: CSARPTLPSSYNEQFF
DNA: TGCAGTGCCCGACCTACCCTCCCAAGCTCCTACAATGAGCAGTTCTTC
size: .
D: .
V: TRBV20-1
J: TRBJ2-1

CDR3: CASSFRREETQYF
DNA: TGTGCCAGCAGCTTTAGGCGGGAAGAGACCCAGTACTTC
size: few
D: .
V: TRBV13
J: TRBJ2-5

CDR3: CASSLAGGGGETQYF
DNA: TGTGCCAGCAGCTTAGCGGGCGGGGGCGGAGAGACCCAGTACTTC
size: many
D: .
V: TRBV7-8
J: TRBJ2-5

CDR3: CASSLTQGLHYGYTF
DNA: TGTGCCAGCAGCTTGACACAGGGTCTCCACTATGGCTACACCTTC
size: .
D: .
V: TRBV7-2
J: TRBJ1-2

CDR3: CASTRGGVFQETQYF
DNA: TGTGCCAGCACCCGGGGAGGGGTTTTCCAAGAGACCCAGTACTTC
size: .
D: TRBD2
V: TRBV28
J: TRBJ2-5

CDR3: CASNKGTRGYEQYF
DNA: TGTGCCAGCAACAAAGGGACACGGGGATACGAGCAGTACTTC
size: .
D: .
V: TRBV7-4
J: TRBJ2-7

CDR3: CASSFGGPDGYTF
DNA: TGTGCCAGCAGCTTCGGGGGGCCCGATGGCTACACCTTC
size: many
D: .
V: TRBV7-2
J: TRBJ1-2

CDR3: CSVEYPGQVLDEQFF
DNA: TGCAGCGTTGAATATCCGGGACAGGTCTTGGATGAGCAGTTCTTC
size: .
D: TRBD1
V: TRBV29-1
J: TRBJ2-1

CDR3: CASSSYLLAHEQYF
DNA: TGTGCCAGCAGTTCGTACCTACTAGCCCACGAGCAGTACTTC
size: .
D: .
V: TRBV27
J: TRBJ2-7

CDR3: CASRTGLGEQYF
DNA: TGTGCCAGCAGGACAGGGCTGGGCGAGCAGTACTTC
size: .
D: TRBD1
V: TRBV6-1
J: TRBJ2-7

CDR3: CASSSLPGQAEAFF
DNA: TGCGCCAGCAGCTCTCTCCCCGGACAGGCTGAAGCTTTCTTT
size: .
D: TRBD1
V: TRBV5-1
J: TRBJ1-1

CDR3: CASSSRAPGSPLHF
DNA: TGTGCCAGCAGCTCTAGAGCTCCCGGATCACCCCTCCACTTT
size: few
D: .
V: TRBV7-6
J: TRBJ1-6

CDR3: CASSPDPMGGEQYF
DNA: TGTGCCAGCAGTCCCGACCCAATGGGAGGCGAGCAGTACTTC
size: .
D: .
V: TRBV6-6
J: TRBJ2-7

CDR3: CASSLGFSYTEAFF
DNA: TGTGCCAGCAGCTTAGGGTTCTCGTACACTGAAGCTTTCTTT
size: .
D: .
V: TRBV7-9
J: TRBJ1-1

CDR3: CASRRASDEKLFF
DNA: TGTGCCAGCAGGCGGGCGTCGGATGAAAAACTGTTTTTT
size: .
D: .
V: TRBV2
J: TRBJ1-4

CDR3: CASSLGTAGDMKYF
DNA: TGTGCCAGCAGCTTAGGGACAGCAGGGGACATGAAGTACTTC
size: .
D: .
V: TRBV7-9
J: TRBJ2-4

CDR3: CASSYDQGAGDTQYF
DNA: TGTGCCAGCAGTTACGATCAGGGGGCAGGGGATACGCAGTATTTT
size: few
D: TRBD1
V: TRBV6-6
J: TRBJ2-3

CDR3: CASSLSPWLEQFF
DNA: TGTGCCAGCAGTTTATCTCCCTGGCTTGAGCAGTTCTTC
size: few
D: .
V: TRBV27
J: TRBJ2-1

CDR3: CASSLSNMNTEAFF
DNA: TGTGCCAGCAGTTTGTCCAACATGAACACTGAAGCTTTCTTT
size: .
D: .
V: TRBV28
J: TRBJ1-1

CDR3: CASSQGPTGYDGYTF
DNA: TGTGCCAGCAGCCAGGGGCCTACAGGGTACGATGGCTACACCTTC
size: .
D: .
V: TRBV3-1
J: TRBJ1-2

CDR3: CSSRGGLAAQYNEQFF
DNA: TGCAGCTCCCGAGGGGGACTAGCGGCCCAATACAATGAGCAGTTCTTC
size: few
D: TRBD2
V: TRBV29-1
J: TRBJ2-1

CDR3: CASSWGRAGELFF
DNA: TGTGCCAGCAGCTGGGGACGGGCCGGGGAGCTGTTTTTT
size: few
D: .
V: TRBV7-2
J: TRBJ2-2

CDR3: CASSLEAQRPAFGYTF
DNA: TGTGCCAGCAGCTTAGAGGCCCAGAGGCCAGCTTTTGGCTACACCTTC
size: .
D: .
V: TRBV7-4
J: TRBJ1-2

CDR3: CASSFLPRGHGYTF
DNA: TGTGCCAGCAGCTTTCTCCCCAGGGGGCATGGCTACACCTTC
size: .
D: TRBD1
V: TRBV11-2
J: TRBJ1-2

CDR3: CASSVVDGELFF
DNA: TGTGCCAGCAGCGTAGTGGACGGGGAGCTGTTTTTT
size: .
D: .
V: TRBV9
J: TRBJ2-2

CDR3: CASSRAWVSTEAFF
DNA: TGCGCCAGCAGCCGCGCATGGGTGAGTACTGAAGCTTTCTTT
size: .
D: .
V: TRBV5-1
J: TRBJ1-1

CDR3: CASRPTGSSPLHF
DNA: TGTGCCAGCAGGCCGACAGGGTCCTCACCCCTCCACTTT
size: few
D: TRBD1
V: TRBV5-5
J: TRBJ1-6

CDR3: CASSIAQGPQHF
DNA: TGTGCCAGTAGTATAGCCCAGGGGCCCCAGCATTTT
size: .
D: .
V: TRBV19
J: TRBJ1-5

CDR3: CASSPTGTQETQYF
DNA: TGTGCCAGCAGCCCGACCGGGACTCAAGAGACCCAGTACTTC
size: .
D: .
V: TRBV7-9
J: TRBJ2-5

CDR3: CSARVVRGVDQPQHF
DNA: TGCAGTGCTAGAGTGGTCAGGGGAGTAGATCAGCCCCAGCATTTT
size: once
D: .
V: TRBV20-1
J: TRBJ1-5